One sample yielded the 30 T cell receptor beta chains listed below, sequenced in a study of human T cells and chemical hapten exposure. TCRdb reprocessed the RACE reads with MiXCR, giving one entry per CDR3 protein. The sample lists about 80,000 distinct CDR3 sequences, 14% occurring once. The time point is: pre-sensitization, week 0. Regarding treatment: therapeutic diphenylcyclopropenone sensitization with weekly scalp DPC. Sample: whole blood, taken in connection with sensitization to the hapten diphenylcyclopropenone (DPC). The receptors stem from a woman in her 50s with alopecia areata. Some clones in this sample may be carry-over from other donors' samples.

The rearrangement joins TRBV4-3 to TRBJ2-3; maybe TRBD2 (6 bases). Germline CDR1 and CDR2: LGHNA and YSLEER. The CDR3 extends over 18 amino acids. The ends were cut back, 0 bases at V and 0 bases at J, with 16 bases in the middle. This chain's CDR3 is CASSQEGGAGISTDTQYF. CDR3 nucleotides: TGCGCCAGCAGCCAAGAAGGTGGGGCGGGAATAAGCACAGATACGCAGTATTTT.

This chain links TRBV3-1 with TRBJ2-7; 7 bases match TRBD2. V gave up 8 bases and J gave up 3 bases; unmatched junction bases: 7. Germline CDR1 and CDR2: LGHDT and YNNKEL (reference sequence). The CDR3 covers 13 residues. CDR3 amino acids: CASAGGRVYEQYF. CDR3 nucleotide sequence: TGTGCCAGCGCCGGCGGGAGAGTCTACGAGCAGTACTTC.

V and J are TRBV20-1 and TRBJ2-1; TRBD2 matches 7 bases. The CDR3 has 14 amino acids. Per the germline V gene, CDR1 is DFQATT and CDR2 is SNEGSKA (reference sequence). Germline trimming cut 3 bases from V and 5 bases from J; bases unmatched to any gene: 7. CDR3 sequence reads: CSASILAVNNEQFF. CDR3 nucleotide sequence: TGCAGTGCTAGTATCCTAGCGGTAAACAATGAGCAGTTCTTC.

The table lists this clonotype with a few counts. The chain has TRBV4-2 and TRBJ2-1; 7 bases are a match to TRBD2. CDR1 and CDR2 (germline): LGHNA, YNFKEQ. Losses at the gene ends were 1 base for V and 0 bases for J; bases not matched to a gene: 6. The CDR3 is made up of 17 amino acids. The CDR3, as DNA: TGTGCCAGCAGCCAAGGACTAGCAGAGAGCTCCTACAATGAGCAGTTCTTC. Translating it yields CASSQGLAESSYNEQFF.

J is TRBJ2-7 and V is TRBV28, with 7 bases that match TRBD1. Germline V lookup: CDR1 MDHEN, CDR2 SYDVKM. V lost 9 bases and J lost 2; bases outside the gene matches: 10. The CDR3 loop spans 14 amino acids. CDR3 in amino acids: CASIYRQGPYEQYF. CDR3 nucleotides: TGTGCCAGTATATATCGACAGGGCCCCTACGAGCAGTACTTC.

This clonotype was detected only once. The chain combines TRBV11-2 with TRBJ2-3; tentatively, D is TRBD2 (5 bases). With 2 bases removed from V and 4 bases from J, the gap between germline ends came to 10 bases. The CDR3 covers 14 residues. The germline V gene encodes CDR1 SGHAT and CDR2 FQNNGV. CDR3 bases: TGTGCCAGCAGCTTACTGGGAGTTTCAGATACGCAGTATTTT. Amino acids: CASSLLGVSDTQYF.

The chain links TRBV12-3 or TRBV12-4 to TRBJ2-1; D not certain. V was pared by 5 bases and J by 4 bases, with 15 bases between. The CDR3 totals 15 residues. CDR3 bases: TGTGCCAGCAGTCCCCCGAAAAGCGTTTACAATGAGCAGTTCTTC. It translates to CASSPPKSVYNEQFF.

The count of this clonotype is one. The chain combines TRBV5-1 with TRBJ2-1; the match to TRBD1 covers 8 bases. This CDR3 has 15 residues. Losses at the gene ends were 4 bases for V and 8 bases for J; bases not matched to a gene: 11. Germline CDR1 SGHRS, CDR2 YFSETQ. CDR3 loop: CASSAYRGIIDEQFF. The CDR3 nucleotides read TGCGCCAGCAGCGCATACAGGGGGATCATCGATGAGCAGTTCTTC. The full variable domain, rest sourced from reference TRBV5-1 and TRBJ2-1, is KAGVTQTPRYLIKTRGQQVTLSCSPISGHRSVSWYQQTPGQGLQFLFEYFSETQRNKGNFPGRFSGRQFSNSRSEMNVSTLELGDSALYLCASSAYRGIIDEQFFGPGTRLTVL.

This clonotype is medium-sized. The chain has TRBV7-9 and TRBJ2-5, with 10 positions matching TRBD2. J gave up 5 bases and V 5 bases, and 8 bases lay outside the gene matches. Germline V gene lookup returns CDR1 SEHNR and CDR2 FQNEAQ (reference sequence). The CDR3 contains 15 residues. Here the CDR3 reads CASSATLAGAETQYF. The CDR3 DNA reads TGTGCCAGCAGCGCAACGCTAGCGGGAGCGGAGACCCAGTACTTC.

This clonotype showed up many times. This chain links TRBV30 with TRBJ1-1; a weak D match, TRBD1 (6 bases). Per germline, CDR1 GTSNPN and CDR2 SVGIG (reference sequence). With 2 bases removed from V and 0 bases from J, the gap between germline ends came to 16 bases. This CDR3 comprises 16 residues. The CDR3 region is CAWSIRGQRMNTEAFF. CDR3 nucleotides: TGTGCCTGGAGTATCCGGGGGCAGCGGATGAACACTGAAGCTTTCTTT.

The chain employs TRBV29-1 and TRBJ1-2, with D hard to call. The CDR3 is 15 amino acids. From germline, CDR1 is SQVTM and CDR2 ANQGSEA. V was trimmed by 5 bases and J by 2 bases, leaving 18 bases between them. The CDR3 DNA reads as TGCAGCGTTCTTACGCCGCCCGACCTAAACTATGGCTACACCTTC. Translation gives CSVLTPPDLNYGYTF.

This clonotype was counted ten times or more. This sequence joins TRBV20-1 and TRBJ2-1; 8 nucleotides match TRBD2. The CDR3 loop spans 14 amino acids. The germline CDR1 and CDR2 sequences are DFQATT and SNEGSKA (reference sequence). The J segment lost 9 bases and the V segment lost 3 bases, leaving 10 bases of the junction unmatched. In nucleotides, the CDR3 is TGCAGTGCTAGCCCAGCGGGAGTCGGGCGTGAGCAGTTCTTC. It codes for CSASPAGVGREQFF.

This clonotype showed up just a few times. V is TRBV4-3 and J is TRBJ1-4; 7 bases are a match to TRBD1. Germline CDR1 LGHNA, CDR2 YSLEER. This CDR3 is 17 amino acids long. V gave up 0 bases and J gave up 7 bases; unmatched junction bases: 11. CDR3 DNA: TGCGCCAGCAGCCAAGAGATACCACAGGGGCCGGGTGAAAAACTGTTTTTT. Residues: CASSQEIPQGPGEKLFF.

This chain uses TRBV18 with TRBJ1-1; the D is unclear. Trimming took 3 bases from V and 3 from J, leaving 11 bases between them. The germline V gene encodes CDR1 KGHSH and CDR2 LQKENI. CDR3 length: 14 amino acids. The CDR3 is CASSPLPGYTEAFF. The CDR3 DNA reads TGTGCCAGCTCACCCCTCCCAGGTTACACTGAAGCTTTCTTT.

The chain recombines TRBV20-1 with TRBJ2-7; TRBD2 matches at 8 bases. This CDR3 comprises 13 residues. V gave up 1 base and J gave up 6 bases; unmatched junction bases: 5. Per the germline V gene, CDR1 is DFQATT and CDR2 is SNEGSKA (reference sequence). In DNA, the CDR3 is TGCAGTGCTAGAGGGCCGGGAGGGATCGAGCAGTACTTC. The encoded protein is CSARGPGGIEQYF.

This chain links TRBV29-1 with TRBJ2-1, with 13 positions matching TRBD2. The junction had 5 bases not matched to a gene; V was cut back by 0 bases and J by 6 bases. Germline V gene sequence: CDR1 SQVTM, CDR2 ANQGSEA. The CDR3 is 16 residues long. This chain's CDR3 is CSVEDFGTSGINEQFF. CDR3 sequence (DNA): TGCAGCGTTGAAGATTTCGGGACTAGCGGGATCAATGAGCAGTTCTTC.

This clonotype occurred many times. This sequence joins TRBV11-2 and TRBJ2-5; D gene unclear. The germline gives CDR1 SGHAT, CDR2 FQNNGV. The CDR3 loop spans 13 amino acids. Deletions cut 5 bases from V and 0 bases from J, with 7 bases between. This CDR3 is CASSPGHQETQYF. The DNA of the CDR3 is TGTGCCAGCAGCCCCGGACACCAAGAGACCCAGTACTTC.

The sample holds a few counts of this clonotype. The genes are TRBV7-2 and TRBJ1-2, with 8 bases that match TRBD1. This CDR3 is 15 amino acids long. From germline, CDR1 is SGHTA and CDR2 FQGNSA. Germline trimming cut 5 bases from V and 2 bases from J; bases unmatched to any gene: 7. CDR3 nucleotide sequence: TGTGCCAGCAGCCCGCGACAGGGGATCAACTATGGCTACACCTTC. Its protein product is CASSPRQGINYGYTF.

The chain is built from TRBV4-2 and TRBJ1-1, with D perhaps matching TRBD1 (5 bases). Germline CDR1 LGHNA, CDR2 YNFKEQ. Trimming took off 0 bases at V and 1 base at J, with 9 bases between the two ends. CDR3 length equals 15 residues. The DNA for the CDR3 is TGTGCCAGCAGCCAAGATATAGGGACGAACACTGAAGCTTTCTTT. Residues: CASSQDIGTNTEAFF.

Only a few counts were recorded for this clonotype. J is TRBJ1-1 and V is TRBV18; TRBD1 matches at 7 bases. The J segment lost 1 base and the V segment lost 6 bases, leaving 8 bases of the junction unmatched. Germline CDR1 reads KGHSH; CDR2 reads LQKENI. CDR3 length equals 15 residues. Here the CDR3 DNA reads TGTGCCAGCTCCCCCGGGACAGCCTCGAACACTGAAGCTTTCTTT. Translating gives CASSPGTASNTEAFF.

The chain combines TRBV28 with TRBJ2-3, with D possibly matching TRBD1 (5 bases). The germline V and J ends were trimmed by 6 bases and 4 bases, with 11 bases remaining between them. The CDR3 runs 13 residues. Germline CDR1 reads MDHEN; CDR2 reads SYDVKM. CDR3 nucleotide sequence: TGTGCCAGCAGGGTAAGGGGCCCAGATACGCAGTATTTT. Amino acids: CASRVRGPDTQYF.

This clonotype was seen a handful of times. CDR3 in amino acids: CATSRAQRDNTEAFF. DNA for the CDR3: TGTGCCACCAGCAGAGCCCAGAGGGATAACACTGAAGCTTTCTTT. The rearrangement links TRBV15 to TRBJ1-1, with D uncertain. Trimming took off 1 base at V and 2 bases at J, with 11 bases between the two ends. Germline CDR1 LNHNV, CDR2 YYDKDF (reference sequence). The CDR3 consists of 15 residues.

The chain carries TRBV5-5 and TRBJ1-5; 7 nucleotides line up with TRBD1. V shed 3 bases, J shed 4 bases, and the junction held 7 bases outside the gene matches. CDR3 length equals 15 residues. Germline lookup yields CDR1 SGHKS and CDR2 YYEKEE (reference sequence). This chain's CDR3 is CASSYWQGDNQPQHF. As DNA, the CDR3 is TGTGCCAGCAGCTATTGGCAGGGGGATAATCAGCCCCAGCATTTT.

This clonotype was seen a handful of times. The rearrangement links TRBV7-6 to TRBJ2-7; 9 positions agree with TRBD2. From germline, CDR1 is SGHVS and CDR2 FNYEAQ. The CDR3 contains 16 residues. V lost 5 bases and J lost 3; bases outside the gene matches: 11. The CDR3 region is CASSPSGGLARYEQYF. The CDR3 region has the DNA TGTGCCAGCAGCCCCTCCGGGGGACTAGCTCGCTACGAGCAGTACTTC.

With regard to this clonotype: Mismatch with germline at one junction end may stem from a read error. This CDR3 reads CASSQGREEFF. CDR3 DNA sequence: TGTGCCAGCAGCCAAGGACGTGAGGAGTTCTTC. This sequence joins TRBV4-2 and TRBJ2-1; D is unresolved. Germline CDR1 reads LGHNA; CDR2 reads YNFKEQ. CDR3 length: 11 residues.

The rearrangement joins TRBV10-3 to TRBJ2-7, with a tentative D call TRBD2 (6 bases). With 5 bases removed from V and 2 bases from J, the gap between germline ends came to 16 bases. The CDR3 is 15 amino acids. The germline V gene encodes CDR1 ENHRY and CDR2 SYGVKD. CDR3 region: CAISPAKRVPYEQYF. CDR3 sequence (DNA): TGTGCCATCAGTCCCGCCAAGCGGGTTCCCTACGAGCAGTACTTC.

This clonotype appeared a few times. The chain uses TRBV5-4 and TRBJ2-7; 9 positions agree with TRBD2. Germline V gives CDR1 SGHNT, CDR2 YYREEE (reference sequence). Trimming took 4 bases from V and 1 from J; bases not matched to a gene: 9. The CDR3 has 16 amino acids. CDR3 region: CASSLRAREGSYEQYF. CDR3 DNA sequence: TGTGCCAGCAGCCTTCGTGCGCGGGAGGGGTCCTACGAGCAGTACTTC.

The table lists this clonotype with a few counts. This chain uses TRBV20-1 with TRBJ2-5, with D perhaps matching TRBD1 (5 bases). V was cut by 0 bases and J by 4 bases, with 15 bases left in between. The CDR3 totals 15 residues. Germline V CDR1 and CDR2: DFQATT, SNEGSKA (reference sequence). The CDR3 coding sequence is TGCAGTGCTAGAGATCTGAGCTCTAGGGGAGAGACCCAGTACTTC. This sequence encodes CSARDLSSRGETQYF.

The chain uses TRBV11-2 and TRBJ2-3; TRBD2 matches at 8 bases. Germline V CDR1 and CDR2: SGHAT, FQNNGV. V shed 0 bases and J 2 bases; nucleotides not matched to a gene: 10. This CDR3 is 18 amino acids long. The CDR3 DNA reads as TGTGCCAGCAGCTTAGACGGCGGGAGGCGTTTCCCCACAGATACGCAGTATTTT. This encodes CASSLDGGRRFPTDTQYF.

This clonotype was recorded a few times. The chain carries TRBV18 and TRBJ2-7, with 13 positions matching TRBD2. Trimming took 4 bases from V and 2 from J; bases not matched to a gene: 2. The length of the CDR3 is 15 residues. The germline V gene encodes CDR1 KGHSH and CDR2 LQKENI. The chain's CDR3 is CASSRGLAGAYEQYF. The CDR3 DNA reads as TGTGCCAGCTCACGCGGACTAGCGGGAGCCTACGAGCAGTACTTC.